These 15 T cell receptor beta chains were sequenced from one sample in a study of long-term antiretroviral therapy in people with HIV. Version v3.0 of the immunoSEQ assay was performed at survey level. Profiling relied on immunoSEQ multiplex PCR, and the TCRdb table lists in-frame clones only, not all of them. The sample shows tens of thousands of clones, 82% of them seen only once. Specimen: unsorted PBMCs, collected 0.3 years after starting antiretroviral therapy. These receptors originate from a man between 50 and 59 years old with HIV.

This sequence joins TRBV19 and TRBJ2-5, with D possibly TRBD1 on 6 matching bases. CDR1 and CDR2 (germline): LNHDA, SQIVND (reference sequence). The length of the CDR3 is 15 residues. The V end was cut by 4 bases, the J end by 11 bases, with 23 bases between. The chain's CDR3 is CASSTGQWDGWEQYF. The CDR3 bases are TGTGCCAGTAGTACCGGACAGTGGGATGGTTGGGAGCAGTACTTC.

The chain joins TRBV5-4 to TRBJ2-5; 10 bases agree with TRBD2. V gave up 4 bases and J gave up 0 bases; unmatched junction bases: 9. Per germline, CDR1 SGHNT and CDR2 YYREEE (reference sequence). The CDR3 covers 17 residues. CDR3 coding DNA: TGTGCCAGCAGCCCCGGGACTAGCGCGGGTTACCAAGAGACCCAGTACTTC. It yields the protein CASSPGTSAGYQETQYF.

The chain links TRBV9 to TRBJ2-2; D is ambiguous. With 4 bases removed from V and 6 bases from J, the gap between germline ends came to 7 bases. The CDR3 is 12 residues long. The germline CDR1 and CDR2 sequences are SGDLS and YYNGEE. In DNA, the CDR3 is TGTGCCAGCAGCACAGAGCCCGGGGAGCTGTTTTTT. Its protein is CASSTEPGELFF.

The table lists this clone with a count of one. The chain couples TRBV7-6 to TRBJ2-2; TRBD1 aligns across 8 bases. Germline assignment: CDR1 SGHVS and CDR2 FNYEAQ. Trimming cost V 4 bases and J 0 bases; bases outside gene matches: 4. CDR3 length: 16 amino acids. CDR3 amino acids: CASSSPTGANTGELFF. The CDR3 bases are TGTGCCAGCAGCTCGCCGACAGGGGCGAACACCGGGGAGCTGTTTTTT. Full variable domain (remainder filled in from reference TRBV7-6 and TRBJ2-2): GAGVSQSPRYKVTKRGQDVALRCDPISGHVSLYWYRQALGQGPEFLTYFNYEAQQDKSGLPNDRFSAERPEGSISTLTIQRTEQRDSAMYRCASSSPTGANTGELFFGEGSRLTVL.

The chain couples TRBV27 to TRBJ2-1; D is perhaps TRBD1 or TRBD2 (5 bases each). CDR3 length: 13 amino acids. Germline CDR1 and CDR2: MNHEY and SMNVEV (reference sequence). V was clipped by 8 bases and J by 4 bases, with 12 bases between them. In DNA, the CDR3 is TGTGCCAGCCCTCTGGGACCTTACAATGAGCAGTTCTTC. It translates to CASPLGPYNEQFF.

The genes are TRBV28 and TRBJ2-7; D ambiguous. Per the germline V gene, CDR1 is MDHEN and CDR2 is SYDVKM. The CDR3 has 14 residues. V was pared by 2 bases and J by 2 bases, with 10 bases between. CDR3 region: CASSLGRKTYEQYF. DNA of the CDR3: TGTGCCAGCAGTTTAGGCAGGAAAACCTACGAGCAGTACTTC. Full variable domain (remainder filled in from reference TRBV28 and TRBJ2-7): DVKVTQSSRYLVKRTGEKVFLECVQDMDHENMFWYRQDPGLGLRLIYFSYDVKMKEKGDIPEGYSVSREKKERFSLILESASTNQTSMYLCASSLGRKTYEQYFGPGTRLTVT.

The V call is TRBV18, the J call TRBJ1-1; D gene unclear. CDR3 length equals 12 residues. The V end was cut by 2 bases, the J end by 7 bases, with 8 bases between. Germline CDR1 KGHSH, CDR2 LQKENI. CDR3 nucleotide sequence: TGTGCCAGCTCACCAATGGAGGGTGAAGCTTTCTTT. It encodes CASSPMEGEAFF.

CDR3 sequence reads: CASSGVVGQYF. CDR3 sequence (DNA): TGTGCCAGTAGTGGGGTAGTGGGGCAGTATTTT. The chain uses TRBV19 and TRBJ2-3; D gene uncertain. The CDR3 totals 11 residues. Trimming shortened V by 5 bases and J by 11 bases, and 11 bases separated the two germline ends. Looked up from germline, CDR1 is LNHDA and CDR2 is SQIVND (reference sequence).

The chain combines TRBV4-1 with TRBJ2-3, with D unclear. This CDR3 is 15 amino acids long. Trimming left V 2 bases short and J 4 bases short, with 13 bases between. Looked up from germline, CDR1 is MGHRA and CDR2 is YSYEKL. CDR3: CASSQPGYGADTQYF. CDR3 DNA sequence: TGCGCCAGCAGCCAACCGGGTTACGGTGCAGATACGCAGTATTTT.

The gene calls are TRBV6-5 and TRBJ2-2; 8 bases match TRBD2. CDR3 length: 16 residues. The trim removed 3 bases at V and 1 base at J, leaving 4 bases unmatched. Germline V gene data show CDR1 as MNHEY and CDR2 as SVGAGI. DNA for the CDR3: TGTGCCAGCAGTTATACGGGAGGGATGAACACCGGGGAGCTGTTTTTT. This codes for CASSYTGGMNTGELFF.

The chain carries TRBV28 and TRBJ1-5, with D possibly TRBD1 on 5 matching bases. Trimming took 6 bases from V and 7 from J, leaving 13 bases between them. The CDR3 is 13 residues long. Germline values: CDR1 MDHEN, CDR2 SYDVKM. CDR3 amino acids: CASSPGRPQPQHF. The CDR3 nucleotides read TGTGCCAGCAGCCCGGGACGGCCGCAGCCCCAGCATTTT.

In this sample, this clone turned up a few times. The chain couples TRBV7-3 to TRBJ1-2; D possibly corresponds to TRBD1 (6 bases). The germline V gene encodes CDR1 SGHTA and CDR2 FQGTGA. V lost 5 bases and J 8 bases, leaving 18 bases between the germline ends. This CDR3 has 14 amino acids. DNA for the CDR3: TGTGCCAGCAGCCCAACAGGGCATGGAAGCGGCTACACCTTC. Translating gives CASSPTGHGSGYTF.

This chain uses TRBV19 with TRBJ1-3; perhaps TRBD1 as D (6 bases). The V end was cut by 5 bases, the J end by 0 bases, with 8 bases between. Germline V CDR1 and CDR2: LNHDA, SQIVND (reference sequence). This CDR3 region has 14 residues. The CDR3 protein is CASSVDSSGNTIYF. CDR3 nucleotide sequence: TGTGCCAGTAGTGTGGACAGCTCTGGAAACACCATATATTTT.

The chain is built from TRBV7-3 and TRBJ1-1; a weak D match, TRBD1 (5 bases). Germline V gene data show CDR1 as SGHTA and CDR2 as FQGTGA. This CDR3 is 13 amino acids long. Trimming removed 5 bases from V and 3 bases from J, with 10 bases in between. The CDR3 DNA sequence: TGTGCCAGCAGCCGGGGGGGGGACACTGAAGCTTTCTTT. The encoded protein is CASSRGGDTEAFF.

V usage is TRBV28 and J usage is TRBJ1-3; TRBD1 matches 10 bases. The CDR3 has 19 amino acids. The V and J ends lost 8 bases and 4 bases, in that order; junction bases with no gene match: 20. CDR1 MDHEN and CDR2 SYDVKM come from the germline V gene. The CDR3 DNA reads TGTGCCAGCTACCCTCGGGACAGGGGCCCCTTTTTCTCAGGAAACACCATATATTTT. Its protein product is CASYPRDRGPFFSGNTIYF.